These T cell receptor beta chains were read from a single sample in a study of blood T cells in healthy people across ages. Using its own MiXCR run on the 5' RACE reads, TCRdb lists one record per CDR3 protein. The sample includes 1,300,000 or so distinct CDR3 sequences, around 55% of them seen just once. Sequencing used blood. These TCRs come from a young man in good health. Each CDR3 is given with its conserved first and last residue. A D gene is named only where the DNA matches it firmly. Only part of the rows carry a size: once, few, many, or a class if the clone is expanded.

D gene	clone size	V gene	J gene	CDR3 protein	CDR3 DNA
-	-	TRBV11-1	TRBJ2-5	CASSPYGDRIQETQYF	TGTGCCAGCAGCCCGTACGGGGACCGTATACAAGAGACCCAGTACTTC
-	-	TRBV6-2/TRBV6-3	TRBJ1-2	CASTKGRNYGYTF	TGTGCCAGCACCAAGGGACGGAACTATGGCTACACCTTC
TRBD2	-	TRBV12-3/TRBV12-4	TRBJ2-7	CASSLSGRFAYEQYF	TGTGCCAGCAGTCTGAGCGGGAGATTTGCCTACGAGCAGTACTTC
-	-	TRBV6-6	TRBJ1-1	CASSLSYVTEAFF	TGTGCCAGCAGCTTATCTTATGTCACTGAAGCTTTCTTT
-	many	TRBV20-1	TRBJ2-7	CSARGTYEWEQYF	TGCAGTGCTAGAGGGACCTATGAGTGGGAGCAGTACTTC
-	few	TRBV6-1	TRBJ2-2	CASSWTANTGELFF	TGTGCCAGCAGTTGGACAGCGAACACCGGGGAGCTGTTTTTT
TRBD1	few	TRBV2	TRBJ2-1	CASRDRVNEQFF	TGTGCCAGCCGGGACAGGGTGAATGAGCAGTTCTTC
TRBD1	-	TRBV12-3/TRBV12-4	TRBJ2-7	CASSVDRISSYEQYF	TGTGCCAGCAGTGTGGACAGGATTAGCTCCTACGAGCAGTACTTC
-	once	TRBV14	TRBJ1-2	CASSQDPPRNGYTF	TGTGCCAGCAGCCAAGATCCCCCCCGTAATGGCTACACCTTC
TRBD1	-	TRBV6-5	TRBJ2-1	CASSYSGTGGREQFF	TGTGCCAGCAGTTACTCTGGGACAGGGGGACGTGAGCAGTTCTTC
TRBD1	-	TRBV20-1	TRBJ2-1	CSARDPDRGTNEQFF	TGCAGTGCTAGAGATCCGGACAGGGGTACCAATGAGCAGTTCTTC
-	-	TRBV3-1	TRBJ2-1	CASSQGVIGAGSYNEQFF	TGTGCCAGCAGCCAAGGGGTGATAGGGGCGGGTTCCTACAATGAGCAGTTCTTC
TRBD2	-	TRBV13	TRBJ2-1	CASSFSLAGPQTEQFF	TGTGCCAGCAGCTTCTCCCTAGCGGGACCTCAAACTGAGCAGTTCTTC
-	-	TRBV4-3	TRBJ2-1	CASSQDWAPGNEQFF	TGCGCCAGCAGCCAAGATTGGGCCCCCGGGAATGAGCAGTTCTTC
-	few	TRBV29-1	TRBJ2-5	CSVEVSETQYF	TGCAGCGTTGAAGTTTCGGAGACCCAGTACTTC
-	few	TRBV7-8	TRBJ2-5	CASSQGTIETQYF	TGTGCCAGCAGTCAAGGGACGATCGAGACCCAGTACTTC
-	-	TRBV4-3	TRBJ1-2	CASSQDENSYGYTF	TGCGCCAGTAGCCAAGATGAAAACAGCTATGGCTACACCTTC
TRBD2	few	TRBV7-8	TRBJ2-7	CASSWGLAGSSYEQYF	TGTGCCAGCAGCTGGGGACTAGCGGGGAGTTCCTACGAGCAGTACTTC
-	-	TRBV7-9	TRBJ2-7	CASSPTGVGLVEQYF	TGTGCCAGCAGCCCTACCGGGGTAGGATTAGTCGAGCAGTACTTC
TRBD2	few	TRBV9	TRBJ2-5	CASSILTSGVETQYF	TGTGCCAGCAGCATCTTGACTAGCGGGGTAGAGACCCAGTACTTC
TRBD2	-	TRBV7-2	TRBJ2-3	CASSQGRGGPPWDTQYF	TGTGCCAGCAGTCAGGGGCGGGGGGGGCCCCCCTGGGATACGCAGTATTTT
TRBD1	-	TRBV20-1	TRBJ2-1	CSARGTFRDRVFNEQFF	TGCAGTGCTAGGGGTACATTCCGGGACAGGGTTTTTAATGAGCAGTTCTTC
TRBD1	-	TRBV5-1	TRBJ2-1	CASSNLQGSSYNEQFF	TGCGCCAGCAGCAACCTACAGGGGAGCTCCTACAATGAGCAGTTCTTC
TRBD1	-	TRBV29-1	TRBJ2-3	CGVGTGVGTDTQYF	TGCGGCGTGGGGACAGGGGTTGGCACAGATACGCAGTATTTT
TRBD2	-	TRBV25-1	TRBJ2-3	CASSEWSSGYQTDTQYF	TGTGCGAGCAGTGAGTGGTCTAGCGGGTACCAAACAGATACGCAGTATTTT
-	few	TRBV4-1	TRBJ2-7	CASSQEPGTAYEQYF	TGCGCCAGCAGCCAAGAGCCCGGGACCGCTTACGAGCAGTACTTC
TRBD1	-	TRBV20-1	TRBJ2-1	CRTGQPYNEQFF	TGCAGAACGGGACAGCCCTACAATGAGCAGTTCTTC
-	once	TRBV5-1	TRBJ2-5	CASSLDVGMGGETQYF	TGCGCCAGCAGCTTGGACGTCGGGATGGGGGGAGAGACCCAGTACTTC
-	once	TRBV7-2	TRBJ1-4	CASSPIGGIANEKLFF	TGTGCCAGCAGCCCCATAGGGGGTATAGCTAATGAAAAACTGTTTTTT
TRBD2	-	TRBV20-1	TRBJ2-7	CSVRREAPYEQYF	TGCAGTGTCAGGCGGGAGGCCCCCTACGAGCAGTACTTC
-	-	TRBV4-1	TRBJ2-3	CASSRLEVVDTQYF	TGCGCCAGCAGCCGTCTAGAAGTGGTAGATACGCAGTATTTT
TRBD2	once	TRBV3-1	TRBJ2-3	CASSQLGTSGKRTDTQYF	TGTGCCAGCAGCCAACTCGGGACTAGCGGGAAGCGCACAGATACGCAGTATTTT
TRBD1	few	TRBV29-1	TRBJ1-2	CSVGDSIYGYTF	TGCAGCGTGGGGGACAGCATCTATGGCTACACCTTC
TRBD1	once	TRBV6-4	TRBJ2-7	CASSEQGGYEQYF	TGTGCCAGCAGTGAACAGGGGGGTTACGAGCAGTACTTC
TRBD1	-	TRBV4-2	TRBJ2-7	CASSQVQGVSYEQYF	TGTGCCAGCAGCCAAGTACAGGGGGTCTCCTACGAGCAGTACTTC
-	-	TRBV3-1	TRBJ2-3	CAGSPTDNTHHTQYF	TGTGCCGGCAGCCCCACAGACAATACCCACCATACGCAGTATTTT
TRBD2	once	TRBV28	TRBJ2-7	CASTPTSGQSYEQYF	TGTGCCAGCACCCCGACTAGCGGTCAATCCTACGAGCAGTACTTC
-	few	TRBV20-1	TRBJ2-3	CSAGDFDRGTDTQYF	TGCAGTGCTGGGGACTTCGATAGAGGCACAGATACGCAGTATTTT
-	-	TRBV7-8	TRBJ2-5	CASSASDAWETQYF	TGTGCCAGCAGCGCGTCAGATGCCTGGGAGACCCAGTACTTC
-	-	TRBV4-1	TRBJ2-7	CASSQVVSVSYEQYF	TGCGCCAGCAGCCAAGTGGTTTCAGTCTCCTACGAGCAGTACTTC
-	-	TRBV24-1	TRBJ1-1	CATSDGAFGTEAFF	TGTGCCACCAGTGATGGGGCTTTTGGCACTGAAGCTTTCTTT
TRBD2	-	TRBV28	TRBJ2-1	CASKGTRDFNEQFF	TGTGCCAGCAAAGGGACTAGGGACTTTAATGAGCAGTTCTTC
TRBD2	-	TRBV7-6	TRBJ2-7	CASSLDPGTTYEQYF	TGTGCCAGCAGCTTAGATCCCGGGACTACCTACGAGCAGTACTTC
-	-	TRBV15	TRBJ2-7	CATSRGSGDEQYF	TGTGCCACCAGCAGAGGCTCAGGGGACGAGCAGTACTTC
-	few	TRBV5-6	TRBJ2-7	CASSDRRTAQSSYEQYF	TGTGCCAGCAGCGACCGACGGACAGCCCAGAGCTCCTACGAGCAGTACTTC
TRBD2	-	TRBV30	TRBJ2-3	CAWSEGLASDTQYF	TGTGCCTGGAGCGAGGGACTAGCAAGCGATACGCAGTATTTT
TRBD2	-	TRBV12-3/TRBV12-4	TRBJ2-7	CASSFWPASGRPIYEQYF	TGTGCCAGCAGTTTCTGGCCGGCTAGCGGGAGGCCCATCTACGAGCAGTACTTC
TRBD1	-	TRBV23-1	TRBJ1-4	CASSQSRTGRSATNEKLFF	TGCGCCAGCAGTCAATCACGGACAGGGAGATCCGCAACTAATGAAAAACTGTTTTTT
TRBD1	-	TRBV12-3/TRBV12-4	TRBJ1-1	CASSLEGRGRVAFF	TGTGCCAGCAGTTTGGAGGGCAGGGGGCGCGTAGCTTTCTTT
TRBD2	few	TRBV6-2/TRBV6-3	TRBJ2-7	CASSHTSVGPYEQYF	TGTGCCAGCAGTCATACTAGCGTTGGCCCCTACGAGCAGTACTTC
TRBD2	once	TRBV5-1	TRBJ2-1	CASRAERGSYNEQFF	TGCGCCAGCAGGGCTGAGCGGGGCTCCTACAATGAGCAGTTCTTC
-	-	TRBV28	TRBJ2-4	CASSLQGIENIQYF	TGTGCCAGCAGTTTACAGGGGATCGAAAACATTCAGTACTTC
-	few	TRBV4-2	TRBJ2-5	CASSQDEIAETQYF	TGTGCCAGCAGCCAAGATGAGATCGCGGAGACCCAGTACTTC
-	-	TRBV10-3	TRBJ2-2	CAISETDSSNTGELFF	TGTGCCATCAGTGAAACGGACAGCTCGAACACCGGGGAGCTGTTTTTT